This record covers a single TCR beta chain. The CDR3 covers 12 residues. Trimming took 4 bases from V and 11 from J, leaving 15 bases between them. Germline V gene data show CDR1 as SGHKS and CDR2 as YYEKEE (reference sequence). Sequencing was performed with immunoSEQ multiplex PCR; in TCRdb, only in-frame clones are kept and a portion is missing. The top ten hold 6.5% to 9% of the sample, which has around 200,000 clones, about 84% seen once. Enrollees, about 18 to 89 years old, lived in approximately 25 US areas. Clinical histories supplied by participants themselves formed the basis of cohort assignment. This sample was included in a study of blood T cell repertoires in COVID-19. Study context: From T cells, B-cell-depleted T cells, or PBMCs came the material, which was cDNA or gDNA.

The receptor's source is a middle-aged woman with acute COVID-19. The chain combines TRBV5-5 with TRBJ1-2; D gene unclear. Sequenced material: PBMCs or T cells enriched from blood (not recorded which). In DNA form, the CDR3 reads TGTGCCAGCAGCCACGACTTTTGGGAGTACACCTTC. Protein: CASSHDFWEYTF.